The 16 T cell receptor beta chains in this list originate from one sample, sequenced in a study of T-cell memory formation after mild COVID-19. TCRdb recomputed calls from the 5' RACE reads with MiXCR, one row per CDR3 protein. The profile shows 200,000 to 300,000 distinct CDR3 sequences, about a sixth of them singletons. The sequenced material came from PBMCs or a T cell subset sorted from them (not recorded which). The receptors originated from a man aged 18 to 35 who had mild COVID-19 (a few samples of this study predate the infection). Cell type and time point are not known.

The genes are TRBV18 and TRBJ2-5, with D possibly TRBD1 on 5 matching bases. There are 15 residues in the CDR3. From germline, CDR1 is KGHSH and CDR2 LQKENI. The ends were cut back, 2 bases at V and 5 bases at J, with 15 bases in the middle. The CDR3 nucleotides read TGTGCCAGCTCACCATGGCAGGGCGATCCGGAGACCCAGTACTTC. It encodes CASSPWQGDPETQYF.

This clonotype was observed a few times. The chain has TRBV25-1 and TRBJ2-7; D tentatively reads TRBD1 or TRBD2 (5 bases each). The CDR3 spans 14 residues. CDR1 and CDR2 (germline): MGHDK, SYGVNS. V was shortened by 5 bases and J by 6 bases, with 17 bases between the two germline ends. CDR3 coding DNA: TGTGCCAGCAGTCGGGCCGGGGCGGACGGCGAGCAGTACTTC. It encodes CASSRAGADGEQYF.

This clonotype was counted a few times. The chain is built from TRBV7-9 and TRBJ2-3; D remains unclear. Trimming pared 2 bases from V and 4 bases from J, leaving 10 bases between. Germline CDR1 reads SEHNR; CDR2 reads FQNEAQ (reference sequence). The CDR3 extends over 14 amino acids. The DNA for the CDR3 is TGTGCCAGCAGCTTATATTCTGACTCAGATACGCAGTATTTT. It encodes CASSLYSDSDTQYF.

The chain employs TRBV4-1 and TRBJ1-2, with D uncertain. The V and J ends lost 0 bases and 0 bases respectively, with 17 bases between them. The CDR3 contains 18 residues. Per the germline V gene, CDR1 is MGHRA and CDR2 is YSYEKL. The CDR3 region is CASSQDISMGRANYGYTF. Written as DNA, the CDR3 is TGCGCCAGCAGCCAAGACATAAGTATGGGAAGAGCTAACTATGGCTACACCTTC.

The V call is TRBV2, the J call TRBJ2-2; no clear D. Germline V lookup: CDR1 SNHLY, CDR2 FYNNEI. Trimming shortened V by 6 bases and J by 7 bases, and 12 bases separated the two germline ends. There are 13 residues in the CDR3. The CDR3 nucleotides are TGTGCCAGCAGCCCTTTCTCGGACGGGGAGCTGTTTTTT. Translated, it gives CASSPFSDGELFF.

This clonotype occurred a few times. The CDR3 DNA follows: TGCGCCAGCAGCTCACGTACTAGCGGGCTTGGCACAGATACGCAGTATTTT. Amino acids: CASSSRTSGLGTDTQYF. This chain links TRBV4-1 with TRBJ2-3; 9 bases fit TRBD2. The CDR3 runs 17 residues. The V gene end was trimmed by 5 bases and the J gene end by 1 base; junction bases not matched to a gene: 10. CDR1 is MGHRA, CDR2 YSYEKL, per germline.

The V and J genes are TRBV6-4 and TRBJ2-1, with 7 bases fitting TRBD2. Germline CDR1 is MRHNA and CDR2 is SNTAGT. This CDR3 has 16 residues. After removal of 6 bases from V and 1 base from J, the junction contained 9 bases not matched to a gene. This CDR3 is CASSASWGGSYNEQFF. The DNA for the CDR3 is TGTGCCAGCAGCGCATCGTGGGGGGGATCCTACAATGAGCAGTTCTTC.

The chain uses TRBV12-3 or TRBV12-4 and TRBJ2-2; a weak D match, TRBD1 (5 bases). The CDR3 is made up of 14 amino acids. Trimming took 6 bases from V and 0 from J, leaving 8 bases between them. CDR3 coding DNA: TGTGCCAGCAGACAGGTCTCGAACACCGGGGAGCTGTTTTTT. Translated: CASRQVSNTGELFF.

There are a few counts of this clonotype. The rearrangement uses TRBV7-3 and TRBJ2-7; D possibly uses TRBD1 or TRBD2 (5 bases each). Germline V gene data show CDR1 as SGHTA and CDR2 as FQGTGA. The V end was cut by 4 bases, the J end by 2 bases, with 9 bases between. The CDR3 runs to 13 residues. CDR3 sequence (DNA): TGTGCCAGCAGCTCTACGGGACCCTACGAGCAGTACTTC. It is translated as CASSSTGPYEQYF.

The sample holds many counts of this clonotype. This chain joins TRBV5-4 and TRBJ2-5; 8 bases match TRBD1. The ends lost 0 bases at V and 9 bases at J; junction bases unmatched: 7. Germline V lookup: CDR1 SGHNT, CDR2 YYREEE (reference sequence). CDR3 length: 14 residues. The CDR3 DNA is TGTGCCAGCAGCTTGGCGGGACAGGTTGGGGCCCAGTACTTC. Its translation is CASSLAGQVGAQYF.

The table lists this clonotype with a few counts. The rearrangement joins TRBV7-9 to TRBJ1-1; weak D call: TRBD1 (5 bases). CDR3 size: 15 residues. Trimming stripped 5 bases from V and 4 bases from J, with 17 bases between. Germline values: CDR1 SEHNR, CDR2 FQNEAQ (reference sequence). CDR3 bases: TGTGCCAGCAGCAGCGGGTGGGGGGACGGCACTGAAGCTTTCTTT. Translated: CASSSGWGDGTEAFF.

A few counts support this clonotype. CDR3 in amino acids: CASSPRWGSTEAFF. In DNA, the CDR3 is TGCGCCAGCAGCCCGCGTTGGGGAAGCACTGAAGCTTTCTTT. The gene calls are TRBV4-3 and TRBJ1-1; D not certain. Per germline, CDR1 LGHNA and CDR2 YSLEER. The V and J ends lost 4 bases and 4 bases respectively, with 13 bases between them. The CDR3 loop spans 14 amino acids.

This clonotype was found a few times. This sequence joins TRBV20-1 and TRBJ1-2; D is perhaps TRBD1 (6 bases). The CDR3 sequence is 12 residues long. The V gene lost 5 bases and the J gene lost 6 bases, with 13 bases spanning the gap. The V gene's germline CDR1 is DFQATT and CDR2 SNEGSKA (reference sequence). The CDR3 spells CSAPYGGDGYTF. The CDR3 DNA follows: TGCAGTGCTCCTTATGGGGGCGATGGCTACACCTTC.

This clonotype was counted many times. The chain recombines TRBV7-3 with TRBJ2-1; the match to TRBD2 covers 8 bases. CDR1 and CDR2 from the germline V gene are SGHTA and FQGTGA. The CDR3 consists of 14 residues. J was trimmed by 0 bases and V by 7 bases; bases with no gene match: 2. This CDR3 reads CASTAGGSYNEQFF. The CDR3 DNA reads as TGTGCCAGCACGGCGGGGGGCTCCTACAATGAGCAGTTCTTC.

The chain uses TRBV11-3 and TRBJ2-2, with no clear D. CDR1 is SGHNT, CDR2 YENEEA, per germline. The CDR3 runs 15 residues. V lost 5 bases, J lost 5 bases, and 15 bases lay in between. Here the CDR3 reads CASSPSHTQTGELFF. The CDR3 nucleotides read TGTGCCAGCAGCCCGTCGCATACACAAACCGGGGAGCTGTTTTTT.

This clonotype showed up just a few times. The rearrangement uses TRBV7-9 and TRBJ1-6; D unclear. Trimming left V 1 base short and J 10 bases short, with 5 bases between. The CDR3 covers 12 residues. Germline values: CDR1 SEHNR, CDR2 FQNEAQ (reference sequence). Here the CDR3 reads CASSLVRSPLHF. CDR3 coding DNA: TGTGCCAGCAGCTTAGTGCGATCACCCCTCCACTTT.